This T cell receptor beta chain was observed in a study of T cells in Graves' hyperthyroidism and ophthalmopathy. Study information: Prior to any treatment, at the point of initial diagnosis, peripheral blood was collected.

Used for diagnoses were clinical symptoms, serum thyroxine and TRAb, thyroid ultrasound and orbital computed tomography. The source of the PBMCs was roughly 10 ml of fresh peripheral blood. This clonotype was seen ten or more times. The antigen is unknown. The CDR3 has 15 amino acids. V trimming: 1 base; J trimming: 7 bases; junction bases outside the gene matches: 7. CDR1 is KGHSH and CDR2 is LQKENI in the germline V gene. Study findings and constraints: The majority of expanded thyroid clonotypes above 0.001 also appeared in blood.

Using RNA transcripts as the source, TCR beta CDR3 regions were amplified. TCR CDR3 regions were first amplified by RT-PCR with HTBI primers. MiXCR, run by TCRdb on the multiplex PCR reads, gives a single entry per CDR3 protein. The table has 360,000 or so distinct CDR3 sequences, 19% seen once. The clonotype was recovered from a young woman with Graves' hyperthyroidism. Sample: blood. This chain uses TRBV18 with TRBJ2-7, with 10 nucleotides matching TRBD2. The CDR3 here is CASSPLLAGAKEQYF. DNA of the CDR3: TGTGCCAGCTCACCACTCCTAGCGGGGGCGAAAGAGCAGTACTTC.